This T cell receptor beta chain was identified during a study of cytomegalovirus exposure and HLA in healthy donors (dated 2017 in TCRdb). Notes on the research overall: An earlier analysis of 587 of the donors reported over 250 Gb of sequence data and 117 million unique TCR beta sequences obtained from approximately 180 million T cells. Every discovery cohort repertoire had been produced on one sequencing platform. In an earlier analysis of more than 550 of the donors, high-throughput TCR beta sequencing was used to judge whether each TCR beta V gene segment behaved as functional or pseudogenic. Four to six DR-DQ haplotypes were handled as single units for association and clustering, since linkage in the cohort was strong. The T cell repertoires of 666 subjects were profiled by immunosequencing and related to cytomegalovirus serostatus. A later genetic analysis used genome-wide SNP genotypes for about 55% of the 666 donors, treating that subset as a discovery cohort. Donor age, sex, ethnicity and CMV serostatus were compiled alongside the repertoire data. Typing coverage differed by locus: A, B, C, DRB1 and DQB1 were typed in about 629-640 donors, DQA1 in 522, DPA1 in some 600, and DPB1 in around 440. The study combined high-throughput TCR immunosequencing, statistical association of individual TCRs with disease status, and machine learning to predict cytomegalovirus infection status. Class I and class II HLA loci were covered by the typing at four-digit resolution. The study aimed to test whether signatures of past pathogen exposure could be identified by cataloging public T cell receptors. In the later analysis, no new phenotypic data were used to find candidate immune exposures; instead, reliance was placed on TCR beta sequences and their occurrence across donors. An early release covering approximately 600 HLA-typed donors comprised about 300 gigabases of sequencing data and 85 million to 100 million unique TCR sequences. A separate validation cohort of over a hundred different subjects was used in addition to the roughly 670-subject first cohort. Of the roughly 420 genotyped donors, 65% to 90% were placed in the genetic ancestry cluster associated with self-reported Caucasian donors. To study patterns of TCR occurrence, a later analysis re-analyzed previously published TCR beta repertoires from several hundred donors and added high-resolution HLA genotyping. Among several hundred genotyped donors of the cohort, an average of approximately 200,000 unique TCR beta nucleotide sequences was sequenced per donor, of which about 19% were non-productive.

In the case of this clone: Its antigen specificity is not known. Base qualities were left out, and no much larger clone turns up one base away.

The cohort was made up of around 720 healthy bone marrow donors. At the time of sampling, every cohort member was nominally healthy, though immune exposures that went unrecorded were likely present. The donor was CMV seropositive and belonged to the group of 250 to 300 seropositive cohort members. Each donor provided a peripheral blood sample, and peripheral blood mononuclear cells were used for TCR beta sequencing. Genomic DNA extraction from the blood cell samples was performed with the Qiagen DNeasy Blood Extraction Kit. The library relied on the immunoSEQ multiplex PCR assay. A mixture of 60 forward primers for TCR Vbeta segments and 13 reverse primers for TCR Jbeta segments was used in the multiplex PCR. Amplification of the CDR3 region of rearranged TCR beta genes was performed with a multiplex PCR assay on genomic DNA. The Illumina HiSeq System was used to sequence the amplified TCR beta libraries as 87-base-pair reads. From the authors' description of their analysis: A later analysis tallied around 87 million unique TCR beta chains across the 666 repertoires, and around 10 million of those chains were shared by two or more donors. Raw reads were error-corrected and collapsed into unique sequences by a nearest-neighbor algorithm in which closely related sequences were merged to remove PCR and sequencing errors. To assign V, D and J gene segments, CDR3 sequences were aligned to IMGT reference sequences. For a sequence to be retained, at least a six-nucleotide match to both a V gene segment and a J gene segment was required. A rearrangement was called productive if the CDR3 had no stop codons and remained in frame with V and J, and every other rearrangement was called non-productive. Following IMGT convention, CDR3 was defined as the stretch from the second conserved V-encoded cysteine up to the conserved J-encoded phenylalanine. The earlier analysis of 587 of the donors excluded sequences that lacked an unambiguous match to a single V gene segment. In an earlier analysis of some 590 of the donors, a V segment was called functional when productive rearrangements were above 56.7%, and segregating when the standard deviation between donors exceeded 5%. To diagnose cytomegalovirus status from the catalog of TCR beta chain sequences, a statistical classification framework was built. A later analysis assigned V and J genes by comparing TCR nucleotide sequences with IMGT/GENE-DB human TR gene sequences. The TCRdist pipeline was used in a later analysis to assign CDR3 sequences and most-parsimonious VDJ recombination scenarios. In a later analysis, every TCR beta chain was defined by the combination of its CDR3 amino acid sequence and its V-gene family, and reads without a unique V-gene family were dropped. A later analysis removed 550 to 650 highly shared, low-generation-probability nucleotide sequences to deal with suspected cross-contamination and a sequencing artifact. In a later analysis, a clonal expansion index was calculated for each public chain from normalized within-repertoire ranks of inferred template counts. Generation probabilities in a later analysis came from a VDJ recombination model fitted to out-of-frame rearrangements, and those results were checked against IGoR. In a later analysis, TCR-TCR, TCR-HLA and TCR-CMV co-occurrence was scored with hypergeometric tests, and a repertoire-size bias correction was applied to TCR pairs. A later analysis estimated false discovery rates by permuting HLA or CMV assignments 20 times. In a later analysis, co-occurring TCRs were grouped with DBSCAN, and TCRdist sequence similarity was added when clustering was performed within HLA-allele-positive subsets. Repertoires with fewer than 30,000 or more than 120,000 public chains, plus five repertoires with anomalous nucleotide sharing, were excluded from co-occurrence clustering. The clones in this table, taken by TCRdb from immuneACCESS, are in-frame only. Not every clone is retained; where verified, under half of the shortfall comes from an unresolved V gene, and the cause of the rest is unknown. V and J calls and clone size follow that table, whereas D and trimming were derived from the DNA. The table for this sample lists 90,000 to 110,000 clones; 76% of them were counted only once. The ten largest make up more than 8% of the sample.

The paper's findings and limits, for the study overall: A few of the identified cytomegalovirus-associated TCR beta chains were confirmed in vitro to be specific for cytomegalovirus antigens. A cluster of highly shared sequence variants was judged likely to be a technical artifact of the sequencing pipeline. Linkage disequilibrium might explain the correlated functional status among segregating V segments, but an unknown experimental factor could not be ruled out. In a later genetic analysis, fewer N-insertions in productive TCRs were reported among donors in an Asian-associated ancestry cluster than the roughly 700-donor mean. Several of the top co-occurrence clusters appeared to be linked to parvovirus B19, influenza, CMV and Epstein-Barr virus, according to a later analysis. This cohort had only TCR beta chains sequenced, and the lack of alpha or paired-chain data limited which features could be detected. Across donors, most TCR sequences were observed very rarely, whereas some public TCRs were present in many individuals. At a false discovery rate of 0.05, a later analysis linked 15,000 to 20,000 TCR beta sequences to specific HLA alleles. A further reported finding was that TCR beta sequences accurately predicted the HLA-A and HLA-B alleles for most subjects in the first cohort. About 15 rarely observed V segments, including chromosome 9 orphons, were excluded from the earlier analysis of several hundred of the donors because counts were too low. In the study, around 150 TCR beta chains were listed as associated with cytomegalovirus. Sequencing depth was assumed to be roughly uniform across donors in the presence/absence analyses, though that assumption may not hold. The classifier was reported to diagnose cytomegalovirus status with high specificity and sensitivity in both the original cohort and the validation cohort. The authors suggested that the approach could potentially be extended to other disease states and immunological phenotypes. CMV serostatus was the only immune exposure information available for the cohort. According to a later analysis, most CMV-associated TCR beta chains appeared to be HLA-restricted, and the HLA associations seemed to be driven largely by CMV exposure. In a later analysis, TCR association rates were found to vary across HLA loci, with the most associated TCRs seen for DRB1 alleles and the fewest for HLA-C alleles. A later analysis found that HLA-associated TCR beta chains were more clonally expanded and had lower generation probabilities than equally common non-associated chains. In an earlier analysis of approximately 590 of the donors, most TCR beta V segments appeared in productive rearrangements about 90% or about 30% of the time, broadly matching IMGT annotations. Assigning TCR associations to individual alleles was difficult when HLA alleles, especially DR and DQ, strongly co-occurred. Because HLA typing was unavailable for some donors at each locus, only the typed subset was used in association tests. V-gene and J-gene trimming of TCR beta chains was associated with a missense DCLRE1C variant in a later genetic analysis, and the association was replicated in an independent cohort.

The clonotype was recovered from a man in his forties in good health and CMV-seropositive. Sequenced: PBMCs.

The CDR3 is CASSPLTGANTEAFF. DNA sequence: TGTGCCAGCTCACCACTGACAGGGGCGAACACTGAAGCTTTCTTT. The chain joins TRBV18 to TRBJ1-1; a stretch of 8 junction bases matches TRBD1. Taken from the germline V gene, the CDR1 and CDR2 loops are KGHSH and LQKENI. Including the terminal cysteine and phenylalanine, the CDR3 comprises 15 residues. Only CDR3 DNA is held: 45 bases, read in frame from base 1. From V the trimming removes 1 base and from J it removes 1 base, while the gene matches leave 2 bases of the junction unaccounted for.